Presented here are 3 T cell receptor beta chains from one specimen sequenced in a study of shared clonotypes between healthy human individuals. TCRdb keeps only in-frame clones here, not all; method: immunoSEQ multiplex PCR. This table holds about 1.1 million clones, 75% to 80% found once. The sequencing input was memory CD4+ T cells from PBMCs. Subset reported: CD45RA-negative fraction. The receptors were sampled from a man younger than 35 in good health. Some clones in this sample may be carry-over from other donors' samples.

The chain uses TRBV6-5 and TRBJ2-3, with 10 nucleotides matching TRBD1. The CDR3 is 14 residues long. CDR1 and CDR2 (germline): MNHEY, SVGAGI. The V segment lost 5 bases and the J segment 4 bases; nucleotides outside the gene matches: 3. CDR3: CASSQTGGADTQYF. The CDR3 DNA sequence: TGTGCCAGCAGTCAGACAGGGGGCGCAGATACGCAGTATTTT.

The genes are TRBV18 and TRBJ2-3; D is perhaps TRBD2 (6 bases). V was clipped by 0 bases and J by 5 bases, with 12 bases between them. CDR1 and CDR2 from the germline V gene are KGHSH and LQKENI. The CDR3 consists of 15 residues. CDR3 region: CASSPPGGVKDTQYF. Here the CDR3 DNA reads TGTGCCAGCTCACCACCGGGGGGAGTGAAAGATACGCAGTATTTT.

The genes are TRBV4-1 and TRBJ1-5; D is unclear. V lost 4 bases, J lost 7 bases, and 17 bases lay in between. The CDR3 is made up of 15 amino acids. Per germline, CDR1 MGHRA and CDR2 YSYEKL. CDR3 nucleotide sequence: TGCGCCAGCAGCCCCTCGGCGGTGATTGGACAGCCCCAGCATTTT. Protein product: CASSPSAVIGQPQHF.